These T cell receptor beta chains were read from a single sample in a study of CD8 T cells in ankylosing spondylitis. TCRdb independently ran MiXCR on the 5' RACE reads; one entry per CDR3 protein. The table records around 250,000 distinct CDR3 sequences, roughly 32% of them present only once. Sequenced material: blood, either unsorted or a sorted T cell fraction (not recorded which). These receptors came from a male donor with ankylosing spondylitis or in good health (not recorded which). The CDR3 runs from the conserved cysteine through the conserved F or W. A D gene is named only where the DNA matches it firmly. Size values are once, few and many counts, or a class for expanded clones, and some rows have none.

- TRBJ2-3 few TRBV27 TGTGCCAGCAGCGAGAAACTCCGGATTGGAGATACGCAGTATTTT CASSEKLRIGDTQYF
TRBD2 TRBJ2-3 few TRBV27 TGTGCCAGCAGTTTACGGGGGGATAGGTCCGATACGCAGTATTTT CASSLRGDRSDTQYF
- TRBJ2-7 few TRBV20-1 TGCAGTGCTAGAGATCTACGGGTTGACGAGCAGTACTTC CSARDLRVDEQYF
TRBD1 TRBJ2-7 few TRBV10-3 TGTGCCATCAGTGGGACGGACAGGGGTGAGGAGCAGTACTTC CAISGTDRGEEQYF
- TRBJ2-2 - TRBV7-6 TGTGCCATCGCGGGGAACACCGGGGAGCTGTTTTTT CAIAGNTGELFF
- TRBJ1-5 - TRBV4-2 TGTGCCAGCAGCCAAGGGGGTACAGGGAGTCAGCCCCAGCATTTT CASSQGGTGSQPQHF
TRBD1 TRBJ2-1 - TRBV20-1 TGCAGTGCTGTGGGACAGGGGATATCTGGGGAGCAGTTCTTC CSAVGQGISGEQFF
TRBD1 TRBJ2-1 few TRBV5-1 TGCGCCAGCAGCACCGGGACAGGGGTGGACTACAATGAGCAGTTCTTC CASSTGTGVDYNEQFF
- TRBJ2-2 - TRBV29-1 TGCAGCGTTGAAGATCTGGGACGTACTAACACCGGGGAGCTGTTTTTT CSVEDLGRTNTGELFF
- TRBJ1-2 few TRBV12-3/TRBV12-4 TGTGCCAGCAGTAACAGGGTTTACGATGGCTACACCTTC CASSNRVYDGYTF
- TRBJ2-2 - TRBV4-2 TGTGCCAGCAGCCAAGAAGTAGGGGACCGGGAGCTGTTTTTT CASSQEVGDRELFF
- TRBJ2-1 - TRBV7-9 TGTGCCAGCAGCTTAGGTAGCGCCAGCTCCTACAATGAGCAGTTCTTC CASSLGSASSYNEQFF
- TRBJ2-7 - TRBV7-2 TGTGCCAGCAGCCCCGATGTCTCGGCTTCCCGCTACGAGCAGTACTTC CASSPDVSASRYEQYF
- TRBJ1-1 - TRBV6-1 TGTGCCAGCATCCCTGGTGTTTTTGTGGCGACGTCTCTCCACACTGAAGCTTTCTTT CASIPGVFVATSLHTEAFF
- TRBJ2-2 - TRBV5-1 TGCGCCAGCAGCTTGGATGGGGCCAACACCGGGGAGCTGTTTTTT CASSLDGANTGELFF